This T cell receptor beta chain was identified in a study of shared clonotypes between healthy human individuals. The V end was cut by 6 bases, the J end by 6 bases, with 15 bases between. CDR3 length equals 14 residues. Germline CDR1 is LNHDA and CDR2 is SQIVND (reference sequence). Profiled with immunoSEQ multiplex PCR; TCRdb holds only in-frame clones, not every one. In the table there are about a million clones, 65% to 75% of which are singletons. Sequencing was performed on memory CD4+ T cells sorted from blood. Sample subset: CD45RA-negative fraction. This chain uses TRBV19 with TRBJ1-5; TRBD1 might be the D (6 bases). The source is a man aged 18 to 30 in good health. The chain's CDR3 is CASSKGQSSQPQHF. In DNA form, the CDR3 reads TGTGCCAGTAGCAAAGGACAGTCCAGTCAGCCCCAGCATTTT.